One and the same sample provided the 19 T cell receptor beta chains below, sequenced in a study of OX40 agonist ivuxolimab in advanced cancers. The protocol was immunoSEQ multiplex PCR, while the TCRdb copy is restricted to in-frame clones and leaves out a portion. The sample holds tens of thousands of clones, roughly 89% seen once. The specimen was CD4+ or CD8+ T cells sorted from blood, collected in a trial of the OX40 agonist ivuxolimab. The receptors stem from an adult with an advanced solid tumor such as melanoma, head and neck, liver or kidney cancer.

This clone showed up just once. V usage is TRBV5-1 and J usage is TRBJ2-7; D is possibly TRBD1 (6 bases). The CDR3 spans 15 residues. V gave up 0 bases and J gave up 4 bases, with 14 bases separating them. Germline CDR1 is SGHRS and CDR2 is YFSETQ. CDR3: CASSLGQGLLYEQYF. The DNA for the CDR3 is TGCGCCAGCAGCTTGGGCCAGGGGTTATTATACGAGCAGTACTTC.

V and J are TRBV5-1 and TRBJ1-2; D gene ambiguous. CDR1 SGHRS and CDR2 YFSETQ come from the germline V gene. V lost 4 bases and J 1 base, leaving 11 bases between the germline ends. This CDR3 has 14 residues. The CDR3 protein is CASSPTGLNYGYTF. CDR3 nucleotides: TGCGCCAGCAGCCCGACTGGACTTAACTATGGCTACACCTTC.

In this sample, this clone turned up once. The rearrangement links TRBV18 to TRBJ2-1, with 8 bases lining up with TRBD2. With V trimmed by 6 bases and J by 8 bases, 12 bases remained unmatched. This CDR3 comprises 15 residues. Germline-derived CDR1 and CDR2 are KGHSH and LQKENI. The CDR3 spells CASSLGRAPMDEQFF. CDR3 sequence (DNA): TGTGCCAGCTCCCTCGGGAGGGCCCCCATGGATGAGCAGTTCTTC.

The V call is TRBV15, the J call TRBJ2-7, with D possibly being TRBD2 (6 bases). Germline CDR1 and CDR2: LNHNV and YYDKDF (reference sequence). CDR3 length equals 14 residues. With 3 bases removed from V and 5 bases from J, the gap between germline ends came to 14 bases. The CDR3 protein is CATSSVRGMDEQYF. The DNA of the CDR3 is TGTGCCACCAGCAGTGTTCGGGGGATGGACGAGCAGTACTTC.

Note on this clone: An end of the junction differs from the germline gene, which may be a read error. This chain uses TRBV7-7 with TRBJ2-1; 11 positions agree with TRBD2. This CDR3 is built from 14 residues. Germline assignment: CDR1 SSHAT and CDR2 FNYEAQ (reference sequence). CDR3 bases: TGTGCTAGCAGTAGAACTAGCGGGAGTTATGAGCAGTTCTTC. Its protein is CASSRTSGSYEQFF.

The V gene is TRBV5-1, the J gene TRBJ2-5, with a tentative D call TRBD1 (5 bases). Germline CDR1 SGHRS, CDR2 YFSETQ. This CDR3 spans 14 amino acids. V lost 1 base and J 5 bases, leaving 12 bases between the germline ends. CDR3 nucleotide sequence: TGCGCCAGCAGCTTGACGACAGTGGGGGAGACCCAGTACTTC. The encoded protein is CASSLTTVGETQYF.

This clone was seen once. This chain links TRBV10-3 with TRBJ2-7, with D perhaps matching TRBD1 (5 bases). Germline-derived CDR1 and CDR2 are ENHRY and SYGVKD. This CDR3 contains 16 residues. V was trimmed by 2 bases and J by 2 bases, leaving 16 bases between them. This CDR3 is CAISEGSGSQTYEQYF. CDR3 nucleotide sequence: TGTGCCATCAGTGAGGGGTCAGGGTCCCAGACCTACGAGCAGTACTTC.

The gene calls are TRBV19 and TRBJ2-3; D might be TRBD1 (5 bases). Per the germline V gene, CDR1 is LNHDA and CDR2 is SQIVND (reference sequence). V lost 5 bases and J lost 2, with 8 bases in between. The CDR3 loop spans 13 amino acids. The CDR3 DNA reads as TGTGCCAGTAGTGAACAGGCCACAGATACGCAGTATTTT. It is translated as CASSEQATDTQYF.

DNA of the CDR3: TGTGCCAGCAGCCCTCCGGGACAGGATGAAAAACTGTTTTTT. Translated, it gives CASSPPGQDEKLFF. V usage is TRBV11-2 and J usage is TRBJ1-4, with 8 bases matching TRBD1. The CDR3 sequence is 14 residues long. With V trimmed by 5 bases and J by 6 bases, 5 bases remained unmatched. Germline V gives CDR1 SGHAT, CDR2 FQNNGV.

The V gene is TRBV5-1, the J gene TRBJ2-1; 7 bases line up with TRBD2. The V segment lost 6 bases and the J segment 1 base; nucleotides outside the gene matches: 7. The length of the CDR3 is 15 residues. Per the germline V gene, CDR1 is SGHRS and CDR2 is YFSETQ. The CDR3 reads CASTLGRGSYNEQFF. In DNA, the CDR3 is TGCGCCAGCACCCTTGGGAGGGGATCCTACAATGAGCAGTTCTTC.

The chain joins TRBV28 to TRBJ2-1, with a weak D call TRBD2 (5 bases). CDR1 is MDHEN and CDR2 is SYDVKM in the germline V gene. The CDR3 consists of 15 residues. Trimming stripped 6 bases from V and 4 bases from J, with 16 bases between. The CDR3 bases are TGTGCCAGCAGGGGTCGGGGTCTTCTTTACAATGAGCAGTTCTTC. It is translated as CASRGRGLLYNEQFF.

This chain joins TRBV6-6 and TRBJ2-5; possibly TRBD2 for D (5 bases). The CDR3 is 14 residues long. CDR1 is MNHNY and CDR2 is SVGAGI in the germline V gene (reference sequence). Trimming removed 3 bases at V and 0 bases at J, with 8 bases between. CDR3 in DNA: TGTGCCAGCAGTTATGAGGGAAACCAAGAGACCCAGTACTTC. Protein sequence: CASSYEGNQETQYF.

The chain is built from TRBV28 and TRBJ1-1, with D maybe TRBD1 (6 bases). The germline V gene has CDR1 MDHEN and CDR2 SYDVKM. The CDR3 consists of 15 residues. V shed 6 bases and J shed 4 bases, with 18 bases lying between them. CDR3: CASSRSRGRVTEAFF. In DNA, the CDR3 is TGTGCCAGCAGCCGGAGCAGGGGCCGTGTCACTGAAGCTTTCTTT.

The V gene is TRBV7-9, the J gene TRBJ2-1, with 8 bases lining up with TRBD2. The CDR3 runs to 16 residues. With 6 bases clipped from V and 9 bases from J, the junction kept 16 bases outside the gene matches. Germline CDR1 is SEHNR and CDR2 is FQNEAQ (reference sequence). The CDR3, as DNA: TGTGCCAGCAGTCCCGGGGGGGGACTCCGTACGAGTGAGCAGTTCTTC. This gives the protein CASSPGGGLRTSEQFF.

The CDR3 protein is CASNRGQDSGANVLTF. The CDR3 bases are TGCGCCAGTAACAGGGGACAAGACTCTGGGGCCAACGTCCTGACTTTC. The genes are TRBV10-2 and TRBJ2-6; 7 bases match TRBD1. V shed 9 bases and J 0 bases; nucleotides not matched to a gene: 8. The CDR3 sequence is 16 residues long. CDR1 and CDR2 (germline): WSHSY, SAAADI.

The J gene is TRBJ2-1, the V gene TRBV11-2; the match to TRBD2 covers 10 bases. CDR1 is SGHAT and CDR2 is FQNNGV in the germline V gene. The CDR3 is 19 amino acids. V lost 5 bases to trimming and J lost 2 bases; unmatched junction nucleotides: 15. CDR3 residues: CASSGAGLAFPVAYNEQFF. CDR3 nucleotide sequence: TGTGCCAGCAGCGGCGCGGGACTAGCGTTCCCTGTGGCCTACAATGAGCAGTTCTTC.

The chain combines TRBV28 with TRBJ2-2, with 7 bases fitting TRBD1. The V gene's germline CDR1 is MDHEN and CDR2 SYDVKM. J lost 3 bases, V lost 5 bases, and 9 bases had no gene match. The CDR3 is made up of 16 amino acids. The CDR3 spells CASSAGTALYTGELFF. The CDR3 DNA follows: TGTGCCAGCAGTGCCGGGACAGCTCTATACACCGGGGAGCTGTTTTTT.

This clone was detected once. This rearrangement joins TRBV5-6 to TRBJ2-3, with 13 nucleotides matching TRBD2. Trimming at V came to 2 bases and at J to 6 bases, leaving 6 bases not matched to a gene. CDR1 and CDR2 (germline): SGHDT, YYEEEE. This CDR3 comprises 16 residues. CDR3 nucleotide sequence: TGTGCCAGCAGCTTTGGACTAGCGGGAGCCGGGGATACGCAGTATTTT. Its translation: CASSFGLAGAGDTQYF.

DNA for the CDR3: TGTGCCAGCAGCCGAGCCGTCGGGGCCCCTAATGAAAAACTGTTTTTT. Residues: CASSRAVGAPNEKLFF. The V and J genes are TRBV5-8 and TRBJ1-4; possible D gene TRBD1, 5 bases. This CDR3 contains 16 residues. In germline, CDR1 is SGHTS, CDR2 YDEGEE. Trimming pared 4 bases from V and 3 bases from J, leaving 16 bases between.